The rows below give T cell receptor beta chains drawn from one sample of a study of T cells expressing NK-cell markers. TCRdb reprocessed the 5' RACE reads and stores each CDR3 protein as one record, lacking DNA. The listing records around 470,000 distinct CDR3 sequences. Specimen: blood T cells: a sorted CD56 or NKG2C T cell subset, CD4+ or CD8+ T cells, or bulk PBMC T cells (not recorded which). These receptors were obtained from a woman aged 45-59 years in good health. The CDR3 runs from the conserved cysteine through the conserved F or W. The order of the fields is V gene, J gene, CDR3 protein.

v_call: TRBV6-5; j_call: TRBJ2-2; cdr3_aa: CASSYSTLGELFF
v_call: TRBV4-1; j_call: TRBJ1-4; cdr3_aa: CASSPRHLNEKLFF
v_call: TRBV7-6; j_call: TRBJ1-1; cdr3_aa: CASSTDRKEAFF
v_call: TRBV15; j_call: TRBJ1-5; cdr3_aa: CATSRVGFNQPQHF
v_call: TRBV4-1; j_call: TRBJ1-3; cdr3_aa: CASGGSGNTIYF
v_call: TRBV20-1; j_call: TRBJ2-7; cdr3_aa: CSARGEGGPSYEQYF
v_call: TRBV3-1; j_call: TRBJ1-4; cdr3_aa: CASSQARVPNEKLFF
v_call: TRBV29-1; j_call: TRBJ2-7; cdr3_aa: CSVPRSRNEQYF
v_call: TRBV6-2/TRBV6-3; j_call: TRBJ2-3; cdr3_aa: CASSYSSGAFTDTQYF
v_call: TRBV15; j_call: TRBJ2-1; cdr3_aa: CATSRNTGTGWSSSYNEQFF
v_call: TRBV4-1; j_call: TRBJ2-1; cdr3_aa: CASSQELARPHNEQFF
v_call: TRBV6-2/TRBV6-3; j_call: TRBJ2-5; cdr3_aa: CASSYSAGQTQYF
v_call: TRBV7-8; j_call: TRBJ2-7; cdr3_aa: CASSLRGAPTYEQYF
v_call: TRBV2; j_call: TRBJ2-1; cdr3_aa: CASSEALKAKQFF
v_call: TRBV27; j_call: TRBJ2-1; cdr3_aa: CASSLSGLAITSYNEQFF
v_call: TRBV9; j_call: TRBJ2-2; cdr3_aa: CASSVWGTGTGELFF
v_call: TRBV11-3; j_call: TRBJ2-1; cdr3_aa: CASSKPGLEGEQFF
v_call: TRBV25-1; j_call: TRBJ2-2; cdr3_aa: CATSPAGGYTGELFF
v_call: TRBV2; j_call: TRBJ1-1; cdr3_aa: CARTSLLGVEDTEAFF
v_call: TRBV20-1; j_call: TRBJ2-6; cdr3_aa: CSATDRSSGANVLTF
v_call: TRBV7-7; j_call: TRBJ2-2; cdr3_aa: CASSLGSNTGELFF
v_call: TRBV12-3/TRBV12-4; j_call: TRBJ1-3; cdr3_aa: CASSLEGFSSGNTIYF
v_call: TRBV28; j_call: TRBJ2-5; cdr3_aa: CASSSRRQGIGETQYF
v_call: TRBV30; j_call: TRBJ1-1; cdr3_aa: CAWSRTGQTEAFF
v_call: TRBV11-1; j_call: TRBJ2-1; cdr3_aa: CASSPDLVAGEQFF
v_call: TRBV12-3/TRBV12-4; j_call: TRBJ1-1; cdr3_aa: CASSTYRQGAARGTEAFF
v_call: TRBV6-6; j_call: TRBJ2-2; cdr3_aa: CASSPRSAGVVRELFF
v_call: TRBV25-1; j_call: TRBJ2-5; cdr3_aa: CASSEYIGPQETQYF
v_call: TRBV5-1; j_call: TRBJ2-2; cdr3_aa: CASSLEWAENTGELFF
v_call: TRBV3-1; j_call: TRBJ1-1; cdr3_aa: CASSQSDRENTEAFF
v_call: TRBV12-3/TRBV12-4; j_call: TRBJ2-7; cdr3_aa: CASSATGGGYEQYF
v_call: TRBV4-2; j_call: TRBJ2-1; cdr3_aa: CASSQAGTSGIGRYNEQFF
v_call: TRBV5-5; j_call: TRBJ1-5; cdr3_aa: CASSSTWGGQPQHF
v_call: TRBV3-1; j_call: TRBJ2-7; cdr3_aa: CASSQSRRSGVYEQYF
v_call: TRBV10-3; j_call: TRBJ1-1; cdr3_aa: CAISEIGGPGAFF
v_call: TRBV4-1; j_call: TRBJ2-3; cdr3_aa: CASSQASADTQYF
v_call: TRBV5-6; j_call: TRBJ1-2; cdr3_aa: CASSPTLGNYGYTF
v_call: TRBV15; j_call: TRBJ1-2; cdr3_aa: CATSGSYWGYTF
v_call: TRBV3-1; j_call: TRBJ1-2; cdr3_aa: CASSLQWDGYTF
v_call: TRBV6-2/TRBV6-3; j_call: TRBJ1-4; cdr3_aa: CASSSLTGEKLFF
v_call: TRBV5-5; j_call: TRBJ2-1; cdr3_aa: CASSSLGTQDNEQFF
v_call: TRBV6-5; j_call: TRBJ1-4; cdr3_aa: CASSYLQTTNEKLFF